These 8 T cell receptor beta chains were all obtained from the same sample, sequenced in a study of graft-versus-host responses after intestinal transplantation. For these receptors, no antigen is known. TCRdb's copy holds only in-frame clones and misses some; the assay was immunoSEQ multiplex PCR. The sample includes fewer than 120,000 clones, just under 95% seen only once; the top ten take around 0.49%. Sequencing used unstimulated CD8+ T cells sorted from spleen or lymph node cells, obtained before intestinal transplant. The receptor set was obtained from a human donor who received an intestinal transplant.

This CDR3 is CASSTDRYQYEQYF. CDR3 DNA sequence: TGTGCCAGTAGTACTGACAGGTACCAATACGAGCAGTACTTC. V is TRBV19 and J is TRBJ2-7, with D possibly TRBD1 on 6 matching bases. The germline V and J ends were trimmed by 4 bases and 4 bases, with 14 bases remaining between them. Germline V CDR1 and CDR2: LNHDA, SQIVND (reference sequence). The CDR3 length is 14 residues.

Turning to this clone: The same CDR3 can be traced to other DNA sequences in this sample. The V call is TRBV4-1, the J call TRBJ2-7; a possible D gene is TRBD2 (5 bases). Trimming cost V 0 bases and J 4 bases, with 7 bases left between them. Per the germline V gene, CDR1 is MGHRA and CDR2 is YSYEKL. The CDR3 has 13 residues. CDR3 sequence (DNA): TGCGCCAGCAGCCAAGAAGGAGGATACGAGCAGTACTTC. It encodes CASSQEGGYEQYF.

The chain employs TRBV19 and TRBJ1-2; D may be TRBD1 (6 bases). This CDR3 contains 14 residues. The V and J ends lost 4 bases and 7 bases respectively, with 16 bases between them. From germline, CDR1 is LNHDA and CDR2 SQIVND (reference sequence). CDR3 sequence (DNA): TGTGCCAGTAGTACCCCAGGCAGGGGACCTGGCTACACCTTC. Protein: CASSTPGRGPGYTF.

The V gene is TRBV10-3, the J gene TRBJ2-1, with 10 bases aligning to TRBD2. After removal of 7 bases from V and 10 bases from J, the junction contained 10 bases not matched to a gene. Germline V gene sequence: CDR1 ENHRY, CDR2 SYGVKD. This CDR3 is built from 14 residues. This CDR3 is CAIKGLAGDLEQFF. In DNA form, the CDR3 reads TGTGCCATCAAGGGGCTAGCGGGAGATTTAGAGCAGTTCTTC.

This rearrangement joins TRBV6-5 to TRBJ1-4; D is unclear. Per germline, CDR1 MNHEY and CDR2 SVGAGI. The length of the CDR3 is 13 residues. Trimming took 0 bases from V and 5 from J, leaving 4 bases between them. The DNA for the CDR3 is TGTGCCAGCAGTTACTCGCGGAATGAAAAACTGTTTTTT. The encoded protein is CASSYSRNEKLFF.

The chain is built from TRBV28 and TRBJ2-1; 7 bases are shared with TRBD2. CDR3 size: 14 residues. Germline CDR1 MDHEN, CDR2 SYDVKM. J was trimmed by 8 bases and V by 7 bases; bases with no gene match: 11. CDR3 protein: CASTEAGPLDEQFF. The CDR3 DNA is TGTGCCAGCACAGAAGCGGGGCCTCTAGATGAGCAGTTCTTC.

The chain couples TRBV7-3 to TRBJ2-3, with D possibly matching TRBD2 (6 bases). CDR3 length: 17 amino acids. Germline loops: CDR1 SGHTA, CDR2 FQGTGA. Trimming shortened V by 2 bases and J by 1 base, and 16 bases separated the two germline ends. Written as DNA, the CDR3 is TGTGCCAGCAGCTTAGATCAGCAGGGAGGCCGCACAGATACGCAGTATTTT. Its translation is CASSLDQQGGRTDTQYF.

This clone appeared once. The chain recombines TRBV5-6 with TRBJ2-7, with 11 bases fitting TRBD1. CDR1 and CDR2 from the germline V gene are SGHDT and YYEEEE. The CDR3 totals 14 residues. Losses at the gene ends were 4 bases for V and 4 bases for J; bases not matched to a gene: 4. This chain's CDR3 is CASSPGTGGYEQYF. In DNA form, the CDR3 reads TGTGCCAGCAGCCCGGGGACAGGGGGTTACGAGCAGTACTTC.